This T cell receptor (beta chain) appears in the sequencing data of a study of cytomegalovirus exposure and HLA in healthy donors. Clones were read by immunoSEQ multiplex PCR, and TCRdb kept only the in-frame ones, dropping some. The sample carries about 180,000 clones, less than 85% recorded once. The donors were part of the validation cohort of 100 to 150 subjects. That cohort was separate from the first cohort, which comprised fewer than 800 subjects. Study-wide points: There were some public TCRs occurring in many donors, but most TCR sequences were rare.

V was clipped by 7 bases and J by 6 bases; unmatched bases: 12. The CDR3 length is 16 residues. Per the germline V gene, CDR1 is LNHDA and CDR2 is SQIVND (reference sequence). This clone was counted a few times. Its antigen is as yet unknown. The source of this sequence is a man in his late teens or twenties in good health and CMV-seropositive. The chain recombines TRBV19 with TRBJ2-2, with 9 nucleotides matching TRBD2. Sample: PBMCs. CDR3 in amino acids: CASTPLVSGGPGELFF. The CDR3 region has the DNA TGTGCCAGTACCCCCCTAGTTAGCGGGGGACCCGGGGAGCTGTTTTTT. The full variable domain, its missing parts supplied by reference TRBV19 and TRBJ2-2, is DGGITQSPKYLFRKEGQNVTLSCEQNLNHDAMYWYRQDPGQGLRLIYYSQIVNDFQKGDIAEGYSVSREKKESFPLTVTSAQKNPTAFYLCASTPLVSGGPGELFFGEGSRLTVL.